There are many counts of the clone carrying this T cell receptor beta chain. CDR1 and CDR2 (germline): LGHNA, YNFKEQ. The CDR3 extends over 13 amino acids. Trimming took off 5 bases at V and 10 bases at J, with 15 bases between the two ends. These data belong to a study of identical twins. A universal primer binding site was introduced by template switching. The final cDNA contained unique molecular identifiers. From the 5' RACE reads, TCRdb called clonotypes with MiXCR, one entry per CDR3 protein. The sample yields approximately 150,000 distinct CDR3 sequences, around 3.6% seen once. The chain employs TRBV4-2 and TRBJ2-1; D possibly corresponds to TRBD1 (6 bases). Sequences were obtained from memory T cells sorted from blood. The sequence was obtained from a man aged 18 to 29 in good health. The CDR3 nucleotides read TGTGCCAGCAGCATATCCGCAGGGGAAGAGCAGTTCTTC. Translated, it gives CASSISAGEEQFF.